This TCR beta chain was recovered during a study of vaccination effects on CD4 cells after COVID-19. Germline CDR1 and CDR2: MNHEY and SMNVEV (reference sequence). The CDR3 loop spans 14 amino acids. Germline trimming cut 4 bases from V and 6 bases from J; bases unmatched to any gene: 5. Turning to this clone: Its antigen is unidentified.

Viral peptide pools were used in the ViraFEST assay to expand antigen-specific CD4+ T cells, and sequencing came afterward. Cells that had been cultured for about 10 days were the source of isolated CD4+ T cells. Among the vaccine recipients, none had a prior SARS-CoV-2 infection, and nucleocapsid antibodies were negative. Generated by immunoSEQ multiplex PCR, the TCRdb table keeps only in-frame clones and is missing some. The sample gives about 21,000 clones, over 60% of which show up once; 26% is in the top ten. The TCR sequence derives from a human donor who received a COVID-19 vaccine. This rearrangement joins TRBV27 to TRBJ1-5, with 8 bases fitting TRBD1. The source material was CD4+ T cells from PBMCs cultured with HCoV-NL63 spike peptides, sampled before COVID-19 vaccination. The CDR3 is CASSSGQGGQPQHF. The CDR3 coding sequence is TGTGCCAGCAGTTCCGGACAGGGTGGTCAGCCCCAGCATTTT.